Listed here are 14 T cell receptor beta chains from one sample, sequenced in a study of shared clonotypes between healthy human individuals. Assay used: immunoSEQ multiplex PCR; TCRdb lists only in-frame clones, some missing. The sample has around 2.5 million clones; 80% to 95% are singletons. Sequencing input: naive CD4+ T cells from PBMCs. Subset denoted: CD45RA+ positively selected. These receptor sequences come from a man younger than 35 in good health. Some clones in this sample may be carry-over from other donors' samples.

V and J are TRBV5-1 and TRBJ2-5; 14 bases align to TRBD2. V trimming: 4 bases; J trimming: 5 bases; junction bases outside the gene matches: 10. The CDR3 totals 17 residues. Germline-derived CDR1 and CDR2 are SGHRS and YFSETQ. This CDR3 is CASSPGLAGGIGETQYF. The CDR3 nucleotides read TGCGCCAGCAGCCCTGGACTAGCGGGAGGAATAGGTGAGACCCAGTACTTC.

The J gene is TRBJ2-1, the V gene TRBV28, with TRBD2 matching over 7 bases. Germline trimming cut 6 bases from V and 2 bases from J; bases unmatched to any gene: 10. The V gene's germline CDR1 is MDHEN and CDR2 SYDVKM. The CDR3 runs to 16 residues. CDR3 sequence reads: CASSSIPGLPYNEQFF. The CDR3, as DNA: TGTGCCAGCAGCTCGATACCGGGACTACCCTACAATGAGCAGTTCTTC.

V is TRBV2 and J is TRBJ2-2, with TRBD1 as a possible D gene (6 bases). Germline V lookup: CDR1 SNHLY, CDR2 FYNNEI. The CDR3 length is 14 residues. The germline V and J ends were trimmed by 7 bases and 3 bases, with 12 bases remaining between them. Written as DNA, the CDR3 is TGTGCCAGCAAACAGGGACGGGACACCGGGGAGCTGTTTTTT. The encoded protein is CASKQGRDTGELFF.

The chain couples TRBV5-3 to TRBJ2-7, with 7 bases fitting TRBD1. TRBV5-3 is filed as an ORF, its function uncertain. Losses at the gene ends were 5 bases for V and 3 bases for J; bases not matched to a gene: 2. This CDR3 has 12 residues. The DNA for the CDR3 is TGTGCCAGAAGGGCAGGGGGCTACGAGCAGTACTTC. As protein: CARRAGGYEQYF.

This rearrangement joins TRBV2 to TRBJ2-1; D possibly corresponds to TRBD1 (5 bases). The CDR3 extends over 13 amino acids. Germline V gene sequence: CDR1 SNHLY, CDR2 FYNNEI. V shed 5 bases and J shed 9 bases, with 14 bases lying between them. The CDR3 DNA is TGTGCCAGCAGTCGGCAGGGTCAAGGTGAGCAGTTCTTC. Protein sequence: CASSRQGQGEQFF.

This chain links TRBV21-1 with TRBJ1-1. TRBV21-1 is a pseudogene. The CDR3 runs 16 residues. CDR3 nucleotide sequence: TGTGCCAGCAGCAAAGCGCGGGGGGTACGGGGAACTGAAGCTTTCTTT. Translated: CASSKARGVRGTEAFF.

This clone was detected only a few times. Other DNA sequences in this sample translate to the same CDR3. The chain has TRBV5-1 and TRBJ2-7; maybe TRBD2 (5 bases). Germline V lookup: CDR1 SGHRS, CDR2 YFSETQ. V was shortened by 0 bases and J by 2 bases, with 12 bases between the two germline ends. The CDR3 extends over 15 amino acids. CDR3 residues: CASSLVGGPTYEQYF. CDR3 DNA: TGCGCCAGCAGCTTGGTAGGCGGGCCGACCTACGAGCAGTACTTC.

The J gene is TRBJ2-3, the V gene TRBV5-1, with TRBD2 identical over 8 bases. CDR3 length: 14 amino acids. Germline CDR1 reads SGHRS; CDR2 reads YFSETQ. V was pared by 4 bases and J by 5 bases, with 6 bases of the junction left unmatched. This chain's CDR3 is CASSKAGVKDTQYF. In DNA form, the CDR3 reads TGCGCCAGCAGCAAAGCGGGAGTTAAAGATACGCAGTATTTT.

The V gene is TRBV18, the J gene TRBJ2-2; the D gene is possibly TRBD1 (6 bases). The CDR3 consists of 16 residues. Trimming cost V 6 bases and J 5 bases, with 19 bases left between them. Germline V gene lookup returns CDR1 KGHSH and CDR2 LQKENI. CDR3 DNA: TGTGCCAGCTCCCCAAACGACAGGCAGCTGACCGGGGAGCTGTTTTTT. Translated: CASSPNDRQLTGELFF.

V and J are TRBV5-6 and TRBJ2-1; 7 bases line up with TRBD1. The CDR3 consists of 15 residues. Germline CDR1 SGHDT, CDR2 YYEEEE. The ends lost 0 bases at V and 4 bases at J; junction bases unmatched: 4. The CDR3 loop reads CASSLDRGHYNEQFF. CDR3 sequence (DNA): TGTGCCAGCAGCTTGGACAGGGGACATTACAATGAGCAGTTCTTC.

This chain links TRBV29-1 with TRBJ1-1; D might be TRBD1 (5 bases). The CDR3 is 12 residues long. The V gene lost 7 bases and the J gene lost 4 bases, with 13 bases spanning the gap. Germline-derived CDR1 and CDR2 are SQVTM and ANQGSEA. CDR3 DNA sequence: TGCAGCGCCGAGCGGGGGGGCACTGAAGCTTTCTTT. Translation gives CSAERGGTEAFF.

This chain connects TRBV28 to TRBJ2-1; D remains ambiguous. V lost 6 bases and J 1 base, leaving 16 bases between the germline ends. CDR1 is MDHEN and CDR2 is SYDVKM in the germline V gene. The CDR3 length is 16 residues. CDR3 bases: TGTGCCAGCAGCCAAACTGGCTTTTATTCCTACAATGAGCAGTTCTTC. Amino acid sequence: CASSQTGFYSYNEQFF.

The chain couples TRBV7-2 to TRBJ2-2; 11 nucleotides line up with TRBD2. The junction had 2 bases not matched to a gene; V was cut back by 3 bases and J by 2 bases. The CDR3 sequence is 16 residues long. Germline V gene data show CDR1 as SGHTA and CDR2 as FQGNSA. CDR3 DNA: TGTGCCAGCAGCTTTAGCGGGAGGGTCAACACCGGGGAGCTGTTTTTT. Encoded protein: CASSFSGRVNTGELFF.

The V gene is TRBV28, the J gene TRBJ1-2, with no clear D. This CDR3 has 14 amino acids. Per the germline V gene, CDR1 is MDHEN and CDR2 is SYDVKM. With 1 base removed from V and 2 bases from J, the gap between germline ends came to 8 bases. CDR3 sequence: CASSLSPRNYGYTF. The CDR3 nucleotides are TGTGCCAGCAGTTTATCCCCCCGGAACTATGGCTACACCTTC.